The 15 T cell receptor beta chains below all came from one sample that was sequenced in a study of CD8+ T cells in alopecia areata. Isolated RNA was reverse transcribed into cDNA used as the sequencing template. The repertoire was sequenced with immunoSEQ multiplex PCR; TCRdb's copy has only in-frame clones and lacks some. In the table there are 95,000 to 100,000 clones, roughly 64% of which are singletons. Treatment: oral pan-JAK inhibitor, 5-10 mg twice daily. The sequencing here drew on CD8+ T cells sorted from blood, taken at week 4, from a patient treated with tofacitinib. The receptors were gathered from a human donor with alopecia areata.

A single count supports this clone. The chain has TRBV5-1 and TRBJ2-3; 8 bases fit TRBD1. Germline-derived CDR1 and CDR2 are SGHRS and YFSETQ. Unmatched junction bases numbered 10, after V lost 4 bases and J lost 6 bases. There are 15 residues in the CDR3. The CDR3 nucleotides are TGCGCCAGCAGCCAATACGGACAGGGTCTGGATACGCAGTATTTT. It is translated as CASSQYGQGLDTQYF.

This clone was found a few times. This chain uses TRBV5-1 with TRBJ2-2, with D unclear. The germline CDR1 and CDR2 sequences are SGHRS and YFSETQ. V shed 1 base and J shed 1 base, with 2 bases lying between them. The CDR3 has 13 residues. The DNA for the CDR3 is TGCGCCAGCAGCTTGAGGAACACCGGGGAGCTGTTTTTT. Protein product: CASSLRNTGELFF.

The chain uses TRBV6-5 and TRBJ2-7; TRBD1 matches at 7 bases. V shed 0 bases and J 5 bases; nucleotides not matched to a gene: 7. The CDR3 runs to 15 residues. Germline V gene data show CDR1 as MNHEY and CDR2 as SVGAGI. The CDR3 DNA sequence: TGTGCCAGCAGTTACTCGAGGGGGCGCTTCGACGAGCAGTACTTC. This gives the protein CASSYSRGRFDEQYF.

In this sample, this clone turned up a few times. This rearrangement joins TRBV7-9 to TRBJ1-5, with TRBD1 matching 8 bases. Germline lookup yields CDR1 SEHNR and CDR2 FQNEAQ (reference sequence). The CDR3 contains 15 residues. V shed 5 bases and J 4 bases; nucleotides not matched to a gene: 7. The CDR3 here is CASSGADRVNQPQHF. CDR3 nucleotides: TGTGCCAGCAGCGGAGCGGACAGGGTGAATCAGCCCCAGCATTTT.

Notes on this clone: Other DNA sequences within the sample encode an identical CDR3. This chain joins TRBV29-1 and TRBJ2-7; D uncertain. Trimming stripped 3 bases from V and 3 bases from J, with 6 bases between. CDR1 and CDR2 (germline): SQVTM, ANQGSEA. The CDR3 totals 11 residues. CDR3 sequence: CSVEADYEQYF. In DNA form, the CDR3 reads TGCAGCGTTGAGGCGGACTACGAGCAGTACTTC.

This clone was seen a handful of times. V is TRBV19 and J is TRBJ1-2; D gene uncertain. Germline V gives CDR1 LNHDA, CDR2 SQIVND (reference sequence). Trimming removed 10 bases from V and 8 bases from J, with 20 bases in between. The length of the CDR3 is 13 residues. CDR3: CATSLFEDWGYTF. The CDR3 region has the DNA TGTGCCACCAGCCTCTTCGAAGATTGGGGCTACACCTTC.

The rearrangement links TRBV5-1 to TRBJ2-7; 11 nucleotides match TRBD2. Per the germline V gene, CDR1 is SGHRS and CDR2 is YFSETQ. V shed 5 bases and J 5 bases; nucleotides not matched to a gene: 9. This CDR3 is built from 15 residues. The CDR3 here is CASRNRLAGLDEQYF. DNA of the CDR3: TGCGCCAGCAGGAATCGACTAGCGGGGTTAGACGAGCAGTACTTC.

The chain employs TRBV30 and TRBJ2-1; maybe TRBD1 (6 bases). V lost 1 base and J lost 8, with 21 bases in between. Germline CDR1 is GTSNPN and CDR2 is SVGIG (reference sequence). There are 16 residues in the CDR3. CDR3 nucleotides: TGTGCCTGGAGTGCATTCCGGGACAAGGCCACCCATGAGCAGTTCTTC. Amino acid sequence: CAWSAFRDKATHEQFF.

This clone was recorded only once. V usage is TRBV5-1 and J usage is TRBJ1-2; D not certain. The CDR3 extends over 15 amino acids. Trimming took off 0 bases at V and 2 bases at J, with 11 bases between the two ends. From germline, CDR1 is SGHRS and CDR2 YFSETQ. CDR3 DNA sequence: TGCGCCAGCAGCTTGGCCGCCGCGAGGAACTATGGCTACACCTTC. Amino acids: CASSLAAARNYGYTF.

The rearrangement links TRBV28 to TRBJ1-2; no reliable D call. CDR3 length: 12 residues. The germline V and J ends were trimmed by 9 bases and 5 bases, with 13 bases remaining between them. Germline V lookup: CDR1 MDHEN, CDR2 SYDVKM. The CDR3 here is CASTQGLYGYTF. CDR3 nucleotide sequence: TGTGCCAGTACGCAAGGCCTATATGGCTACACCTTC.

CDR3 sequence: CASSLDRGISPLHF. CDR3 DNA: TGTGCCAGCAGCTTGGACAGGGGCATTTCACCCCTCCACTTT. The rearrangement uses TRBV7-9 and TRBJ1-6, with 9 bases lining up with TRBD1. The CDR3 spans 14 residues. J gave up 9 bases and V 3 bases, and 3 bases lay outside the gene matches. Germline CDR1 is SEHNR and CDR2 is FQNEAQ (reference sequence).

This clone was found a few times. The CDR3 DNA sequence: TGTGCCAGCAGCCAAGCGTACACCGGGGAGCTGTTTTTT. Translating it yields CASSQAYTGELFF. The chain joins TRBV14 to TRBJ2-2; D is undetermined. Trimming removed 1 base from V and 3 bases from J, with 3 bases in between. This CDR3 is 13 amino acids long. CDR1 is SGHDN and CDR2 is FVKESK in the germline V gene.

The chain carries TRBV5-1 and TRBJ2-1, with 8 bases identical to TRBD1. V was pared by 2 bases and J by 6 bases, with 7 bases of the junction left unmatched. Germline CDR1 is SGHRS and CDR2 is YFSETQ. The CDR3 sequence is 15 residues long. The CDR3 sequence: CASSLTDRASNEQFF. CDR3 nucleotide sequence: TGCGCCAGCAGCTTAACGGACAGGGCGTCCAATGAGCAGTTCTTC.

The rearrangement uses TRBV6-1 and TRBJ1-2; D might be TRBD1 (6 bases). V lost 10 bases and J lost 3, with 12 bases in between. The CDR3 totals 12 residues. Germline lookup yields CDR1 MNHNS and CDR2 SASEGT. CDR3 protein: CANYRDYYGYTF. The CDR3, as DNA: TGTGCCAATTACAGGGATTACTATGGCTACACCTTC.

J is TRBJ2-7 and V is TRBV10-3; 9 nucleotides align to TRBD1. V trimming: 7 bases; J trimming: 5 bases; junction bases outside the gene matches: 12. Germline V gene data show CDR1 as ENHRY and CDR2 as SYGVKD. The CDR3 totals 15 residues. The CDR3 reads CAIKDRTGTGNEQYF. The CDR3 coding sequence is TGTGCCATCAAGGATCGAACCGGGACAGGGAACGAGCAGTACTTC.